The table lists the clone carrying this TCR beta chain with a few counts. Use of 60 Vbeta and 13 Jbeta primers characterized the PCR. Clones were sequenced by immunoSEQ multiplex PCR, and TCRdb holds only the in-frame ones, with some missing. This table has 150,000 to 200,000 clones, roughly 72% appearing once. This specimen belongs to a study of cytomegalovirus exposure and HLA in healthy donors. Germline V gene data show CDR1 as KGHSH and CDR2 as LQKENI. The CDR3 spans 17 residues. The V gene end was trimmed by 0 bases and the J gene end by 7 bases; junction bases not matched to a gene: 15. The receptor was derived from a young man in good health and CMV-seronegative. This sequence joins TRBV18 and TRBJ2-7; the match to TRBD1 covers 7 bases. Material: PBMCs. CDR3 bases: TGTGCCAGCTCACCACCTCTCCTACAGGGGAGCCCTTGGGAGCAGTACTTC. Translating it yields CASSPPLLQGSPWEQYF.